The 5 T cell receptor beta chains below all came from one sample that was sequenced in a study of blood T cells in healthy people across ages. Sample-barcoded 5' priming and a J-beta primer mix drove a second PCR of roughly 6 to 12 cycles. A single record per CDR3 protein comes from TCRdb applying MiXCR to the 5' RACE reads. The sample lists about 1.4 million distinct CDR3 sequences; 59% were seen once. Sequencing was done on a sample of blood. The source of these receptors is a man aged 18-30 years in good health.

The gene calls are TRBV4-1 and TRBJ2-1; D might be TRBD2 (6 bases). The CDR3 consists of 16 residues. Trimming cost V 1 base and J 7 bases, with 17 bases left between them. In germline, CDR1 is MGHRA, CDR2 YSYEKL. CDR3 nucleotide sequence: TGCGCCAGCAGCCAAGTATCTAGCGTGTTCGGGAATGAGCAGTTCTTC. Protein: CASSQVSSVFGNEQFF.

This clonotype was detected a few times. This chain uses TRBV6-5 with TRBJ2-1; D tentatively reads TRBD1 or TRBD2 (5 bases each). Germline CDR1 reads MNHEY; CDR2 reads SVGAGI. The CDR3 has 15 amino acids. Trimming shortened V by 2 bases and J by 5 bases, and 13 bases separated the two germline ends. The chain's CDR3 is CASSYAPGTDNEQFF. In DNA, the CDR3 is TGTGCCAGCAGTTACGCACCCGGGACGGACAATGAGCAGTTCTTC.

This clonotype showed up just a few times. This sequence joins TRBV9 and TRBJ2-1, with D unresolved. The CDR3 covers 13 residues. CDR1 and CDR2 (germline): SGDLS, YYNGEE. Trimming took 7 bases from V and 3 from J, leaving 11 bases between them. The CDR3 sequence is CASRPGFYNEQFF. The CDR3 bases are TGTGCCAGCCGCCCAGGCTTCTACAATGAGCAGTTCTTC.

This clonotype was detected only a few times. A read error may produce the germline difference seen at one junction end. The chain combines TRBV12-3 or TRBV12-4 with TRBJ1-1; the D is unclear. CDR3 length equals 12 residues. The CDR3 DNA reads TGCGCCAGCAGCTTCGAAGGGACTGAAGCTTTCTTT. This gives the protein CASSFEGTEAFF.

This clonotype has a single count. V and J are TRBV2 and TRBJ2-3; D might be TRBD2 (7 bases). CDR3 size: 15 residues. Germline V lookup: CDR1 SNHLY, CDR2 FYNNEI. Trimming pared 7 bases from V and 2 bases from J, leaving 16 bases between. The CDR3 region is CASKGGRLATDTQYF. Written as DNA, the CDR3 is TGTGCCAGCAAGGGGGGGCGACTAGCCACAGATACGCAGTATTTT.